This T cell receptor beta chain was captured by sequencing in a study of OX40 agonist ivuxolimab in advanced cancers. Study observations and caveats: At 0.1 to 3.0 mg/kg, CD4+ and CD8+ blood T cells expanded clonally by week 6.

Researchers took blood at baseline, on cycle 4 day 1, and on cycle 7 day 1. Notes on this clone: The target antigen is unknown.

Trimming removed 3 bases from V and 5 bases from J, with 8 bases in between. This CDR3 has 13 amino acids. Looked up from germline, CDR1 is SGHTA and CDR2 is FQGNSA. Assay: immunoSEQ multiplex PCR; the TCRdb copy retains only in-frame clones and omits some. The sample consists of tens of thousands of clones, approximately 89% of them appearing once. This receptor was obtained from an adult with an advanced solid tumor such as melanoma, head and neck, liver or kidney cancer. The source was CD4+ or CD8+ T cells sorted from blood, collected in a trial of the OX40 agonist ivuxolimab. The V gene is TRBV7-2, the J gene TRBJ2-1; D is ambiguous. In nucleotides, the CDR3 is TGTGCCAGCAGCTTGCCAGAGGACAATGAGCAGTTCTTC. Amino acids: CASSLPEDNEQFF.